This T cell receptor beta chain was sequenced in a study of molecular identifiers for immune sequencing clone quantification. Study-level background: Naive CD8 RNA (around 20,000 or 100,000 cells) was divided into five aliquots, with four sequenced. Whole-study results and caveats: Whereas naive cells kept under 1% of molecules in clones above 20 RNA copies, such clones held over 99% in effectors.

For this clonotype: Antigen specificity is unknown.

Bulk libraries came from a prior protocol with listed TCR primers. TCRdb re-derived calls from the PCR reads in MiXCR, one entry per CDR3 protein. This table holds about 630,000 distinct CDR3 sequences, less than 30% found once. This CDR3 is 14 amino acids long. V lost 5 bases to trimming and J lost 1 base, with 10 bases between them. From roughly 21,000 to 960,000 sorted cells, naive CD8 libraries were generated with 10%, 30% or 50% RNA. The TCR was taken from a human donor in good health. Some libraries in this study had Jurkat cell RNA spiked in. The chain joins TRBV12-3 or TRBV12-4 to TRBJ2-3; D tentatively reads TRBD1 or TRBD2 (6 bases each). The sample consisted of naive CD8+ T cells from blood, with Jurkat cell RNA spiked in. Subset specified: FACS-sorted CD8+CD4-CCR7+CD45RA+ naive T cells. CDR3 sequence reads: CASSNGGRTDTQYF. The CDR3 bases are TGTGCCAGCAGTAACGGGGGCCGCACAGATACGCAGTATTTT.